The clone carrying this T cell receptor (beta chain) showed up just once. Its target is unknown. This CDR3 spans 15 amino acids. The V gene lost 2 bases and the J gene lost 1 base, with 10 bases spanning the gap. Germline values: CDR1 SGHTA, CDR2 FQGNSA. This sample is drawn from a study of T cell responses to AZD1222 COVID-19 vaccine. Study-level points and caveats: A rise in Spike-specific TCR breadth and depth followed two AZD1222 doses.

Measured with immunoSEQ multiplex PCR; TCRdb has only the in-frame clones, and not every one. The data hold roughly 100,000 clones, with roughly nine tenths observed a single time. The chain employs TRBV7-2 and TRBJ2-3, with D uncertain. The receptor comes from an adult who received the AZD1222 COVID-19 vaccine. The source was peripheral blood, collected 28 days after the second AZD1222 dose. CDR3 nucleotides: TGTGCCAGCAGCTTACAAAGCCTGGGCACAGATACGCAGTATTTT. Its translation is CASSLQSLGTDTQYF.